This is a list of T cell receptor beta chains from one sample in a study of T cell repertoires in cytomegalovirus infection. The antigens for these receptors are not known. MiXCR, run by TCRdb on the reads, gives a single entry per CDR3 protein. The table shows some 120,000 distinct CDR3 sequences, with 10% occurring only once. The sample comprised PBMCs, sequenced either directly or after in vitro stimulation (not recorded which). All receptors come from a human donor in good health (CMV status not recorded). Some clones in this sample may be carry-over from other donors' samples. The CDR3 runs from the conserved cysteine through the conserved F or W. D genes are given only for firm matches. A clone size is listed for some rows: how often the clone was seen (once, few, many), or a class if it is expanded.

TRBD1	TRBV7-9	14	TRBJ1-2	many	CASSFRTGRMGYTF	TGTGCCAGCAGCTTCAGGACAGGCCGGATGGGCTACACCTTC
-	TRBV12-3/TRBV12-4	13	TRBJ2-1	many	CASRQRSDNEQFF	TGTGCCAGCAGGCAACGTAGTGACAATGAGCAGTTCTTC
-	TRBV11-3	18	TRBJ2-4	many	CASSLDQGGTLAKNIQYF	TGTGCCAGCAGCTTAGATCAAGGGGGAACACTAGCCAAAAACATTCAGTACTTC
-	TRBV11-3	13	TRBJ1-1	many	CASSFGGGTEAFF	TGTGCCAGCAGCTTTGGCGGGGGCACTGAAGCTTTCTTT
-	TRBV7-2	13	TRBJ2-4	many	CASLNLAKNIQYF	TGTGCCAGCTTGAACCTAGCCAAAAACATTCAGTACTTC
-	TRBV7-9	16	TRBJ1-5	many	CASSTPAIASYQPQHF	TGTGCCAGCAGCACTCCCGCTATAGCGTCGTATCAGCCCCAGCATTTT
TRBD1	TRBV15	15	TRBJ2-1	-	CATSKDRGLSNEQFF	TGTGCCACCAGCAAGGACAGGGGGCTAAGCAATGAGCAGTTCTTC
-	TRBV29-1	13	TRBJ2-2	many	CSAREMGTGELFF	TGCAGCGCCAGAGAGATGGGGACCGGGGAGCTGTTTTTT
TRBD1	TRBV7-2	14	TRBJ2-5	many	CASSFGQGQETQYF	TGTGCCAGCAGCTTCGGACAGGGGCAAGAGACCCAGTACTTC
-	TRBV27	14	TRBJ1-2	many	CASSLTSDNYGYTF	TGTGCCAGCAGCCTCACGTCGGACAACTATGGCTACACCTTC
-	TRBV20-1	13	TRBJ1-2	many	CSAYAGSGWGYTF	TGCAGTGCTTATGCTGGGTCCGGCTGGGGCTACACCTTC
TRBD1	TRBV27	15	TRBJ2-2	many	CASSSRTGGTGELFF	TGTGCCAGCAGTTCCAGGACAGGGGGCACCGGGGAGCTGTTTTTT
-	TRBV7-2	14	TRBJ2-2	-	CASSPRLNTGELFF	TGTGCCAGCAGCCCGCGACTAAACACCGGGGAGCTGTTTTTT
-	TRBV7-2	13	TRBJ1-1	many	CASSRRAATEAFF	TGTGCCAGCAGCCGCCGGGCAGCGACTGAAGCTTTCTTT
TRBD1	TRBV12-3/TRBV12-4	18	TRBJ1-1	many	CASRYGQGARGVNTEAFF	TGTGCCAGCAGATACGGACAGGGGGCCAGGGGGGTAAACACTGAAGCTTTCTTT
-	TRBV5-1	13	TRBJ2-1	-	CASSLDRQNEQFF	TGCGCCAGCAGCTTGGACAGGCAAAATGAGCAGTTCTTC
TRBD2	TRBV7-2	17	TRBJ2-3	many	CASSLRTSGEAVGTQYF	TGTGCCAGCAGCCTCAGGACTAGCGGGGAGGCAGTGGGTACGCAGTATTTT
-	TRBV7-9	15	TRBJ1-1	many	CASSLEGSLNTEAFF	TGTGCCAGCAGCTTAGAGGGATCTTTGAACACTGAAGCTTTCTTT
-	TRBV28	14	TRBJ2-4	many	CASSPNDRTNIQYF	TGTGCCAGCAGTCCCAACGACAGGACGAACATTCAGTACTTC
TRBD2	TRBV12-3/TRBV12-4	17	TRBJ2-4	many	CASSQRRLAGGGDIQYF	TGTGCCAGCAGTCAAAGACGACTAGCGGGAGGTGGTGACATTCAGTACTTC
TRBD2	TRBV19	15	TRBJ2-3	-	CASRTAGGSTDTQYF	TGTGCCAGTAGAACAGCGGGAGGGAGCACAGATACGCAGTATTTT
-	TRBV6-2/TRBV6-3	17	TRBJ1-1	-	CASSNPRRGAMYTEAFF	TGTGCCAGCAGTAATCCAAGACGGGGGGCGATGTACACTGAAGCTTTCTTT
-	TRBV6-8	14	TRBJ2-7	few	CASSYSPGRYEQYF	TGTGCCAGCAGTTACTCACCCGGGCGCTACGAGCAGTACTTC
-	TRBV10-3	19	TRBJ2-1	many	CAISDPPPSLAEIYNEQFF	TGTGCCATCAGTGATCCCCCACCCTCACTGGCGGAGATCTACAATGAGCAGTTCTTC
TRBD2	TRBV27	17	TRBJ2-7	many	CASSPRKTSGRGYEQYF	TGTGCCAGCAGTCCTCGAAAAACTAGCGGGAGAGGTTATGAGCAGTACTTC
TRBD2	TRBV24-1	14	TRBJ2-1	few	CATSDAGGYNEQFF	TGTGCCACCAGTGACGCGGGAGGGTACAATGAGCAGTTCTTC
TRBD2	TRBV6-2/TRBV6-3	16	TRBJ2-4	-	CASSFSGGGAKNIQYF	TGTGCCAGCAGCTTTAGCGGGGGGGGAGCCAAAAACATTCAGTACTTC
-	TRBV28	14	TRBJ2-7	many	CASSRDRGGYEQYF	TGTGCCAGCAGTCGAGACAGGGGAGGGTACGAGCAGTACTTC
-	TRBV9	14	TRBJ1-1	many	CASSVVTLNTEAFF	TGTGCCAGCAGCGTGGTGACACTGAACACTGAAGCTTTCTTT
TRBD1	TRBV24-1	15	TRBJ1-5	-	CATSDRQGGNQPQHF	TGTGCCACCAGTGATAGACAGGGAGGCAATCAGCCCCAGCATTTT